The subject of this entry is one TCR beta chain. The data originate from a study of blood T cell repertoires in COVID-19. Sequencing was performed with immunoSEQ multiplex PCR; in TCRdb, only in-frame clones are kept and a portion is missing. The sample consists of 400,000 to 500,000 clones, 88% of them appearing once. V lost 7 bases to trimming and J lost 5 bases, with 17 bases between them. CDR3 length: 14 residues. Per germline, CDR1 LGHDT and CDR2 YNNKEL (reference sequence). This chain connects TRBV3-1 (or the pseudogene TRBV3-2) to TRBJ2-5, with D unclear. The material sequenced was PBMCs or T cells enriched from blood (not recorded which). This TCR came from a young woman who had been exposed to COVID-19. DNA for the CDR3: TGTGCCAGCACCAGAGACTTGACCGCGGAGACCCAGTACTTC. This gives the protein CASTRDLTAETQYF.